This entry lists 2 T cell receptor beta chains sequenced from one sample in a study of T cells in Graves' hyperthyroidism and ophthalmopathy. The source material, RNA transcripts, was used to amplify TCR beta CDR3 regions. TCR CDR3 underwent first-round RT-PCR with the HTBI primer set. TCRdb re-called the multiplex PCR reads through MiXCR, storing one row per CDR3 protein. The sample holds around 610,000 distinct CDR3 sequences, about 15% seen once. The sample taken for sequencing was blood. Receptors were obtained from a woman in her forties with Graves' ophthalmopathy.

The chain uses TRBV6-1 and TRBJ2-7; TRBD1 matches 7 bases. Germline V CDR1 and CDR2: MNHNS, SASEGT. The CDR3 totals 13 residues. With 6 bases clipped from V and 2 bases from J, the junction kept 4 bases outside the gene matches. The CDR3 here is CASSSDRTYEQYF. The CDR3 coding sequence is TGTGCCAGCAGCTCGGACAGGACCTACGAGCAGTACTTC.

This clonotype appeared many times. The chain combines TRBV24-1 with TRBJ2-5, with 15 bases that match TRBD2. The V segment lost 2 bases and the J segment 4 bases; nucleotides outside the gene matches: 4. CDR1 and CDR2 (germline): KGHDR, SFDVKD. The length of the CDR3 is 17 residues. CDR3 protein: CATSDSGTSGRLETQYF. In DNA, the CDR3 is TGTGCCACCAGTGATTCCGGGACTAGCGGGAGGTTAGAGACCCAGTACTTC.